Listed below are T cell receptor beta chains from one sample, sequenced in a study of T cells in localized non-small cell lung cancer. Data came from immunoSEQ multiplex PCR; TCRdb stores just in-frame clones and leaves some out. The sample includes 7,000 to 9,500 clones, roughly 89% of them seen just once. This specimen consisted of peripheral blood, obtained before any cancer treatment. These receptors were obtained from a female donor of 60 years or more with stage II squamous cell lung carcinoma. The CDR3 runs from the conserved cysteine through the conserved F or W. Fields, in order: V gene, clone size, D gene, J gene, CDR3 protein, CDR3 DNA. A D gene is named only where the DNA matches it firmly. Clone size appears in some rows only: once, few, many, or a class for an expanded clone.

>TRBV15|once|-|TRBJ2-6
CASSMISGANVLTF
TGTGCCTCATCCATGATTTCTGGGGCCAACGTCCTGACTTTC
>TRBV11-2|few|-|TRBJ1-1
CASSRGYSSTEAFF
TGTGCCAGCAGCCGAGGGTATTCGTCGACTGAAGCTTTCTTT
>TRBV6-1|-|TRBD1|TRBJ1-5
CASSETGGRVQPQHF
TGTGCCAGCAGTGAAACAGGGGGGAGAGTTCAGCCCCAGCATTTT
>TRBV5-6|-|-|TRBJ2-7
CASSLDDYEQYF
TGTGCCAGCAGCTTGGACGACTACGAGCAGTACTTC
>TRBV21-1|-|-|TRBJ1-3
CASRPPAARGNTIYF
TGTGCCAGCAGACCTCCAGCCGCGCGCGGAAACACCATATATTTT
>TRBV5-4|-|-|TRBJ1-1
CASSQTGYTEAFF
TGTGCCAGCAGCCAAACAGGATACACTGAAGCTTTCTTT
>TRBV6-1|-|-|TRBJ1-5
CASSEALNQPQHF
TGTGCCAGCAGTGAAGCGCTCAATCAGCCCCAGCATTTT
>TRBV2|-|-|TRBJ1-1
CASTIRREAEAFF
TGTGCCAGCACCATACGCAGGGAGGCCGAAGCTTTCTTT
>TRBV9|-|TRBD2|TRBJ2-1
CASSVDREVQFF
TGTGCCAGCAGCGTAGATCGGGAGGTGCAGTTCTTC
>TRBV28|-|-|TRBJ1-6
CASSLVQGNSPLHF
TGTGCCAGCAGTTTGGTACAGGGTAATTCACCCCTCCACTTT
>TRBV29-1|-|-|TRBJ2-2
CSAIGGNTGELFF
TGCAGCGCCATAGGAGGGAACACCGGGGAGCTGTTTTTT
>TRBV9|-|-|TRBJ1-1
CASSPREQLTEAFF
TGTGCCAGCAGCCCCCGGGAACAGCTCACTGAAGCTTTCTTT
>TRBV19|-|-|TRBJ1-2
CASSIVGSYGYTF
TGTGCCAGTAGTATAGTTGGGTCCTATGGCTACACCTTC
>TRBV5-6|once|-|TRBJ1-1
CASSLDRQNTEAFF
TGTGCCAGCAGCTTGGACAGACAGAACACTGAAGCTTTCTTT
>TRBV28|-|-|TRBJ1-6
CASSLGPTQSPLHF
TGTGCCAGCAGTTTGGGACCTACACAATCACCCCTCCACTTT
>TRBV5-1|-|TRBD1|TRBJ2-2
CASSLGQGSIALGELFF
TGCGCCAGCAGCTTAGGACAGGGTTCTATCGCCCTCGGGGAGCTGTTTTTT
>TRBV7-2|-|-|TRBJ1-1
CASSLDGRGRAEAFF
TGTGCCAGCAGCTTAGACGGGAGGGGAAGGGCTGAAGCTTTCTTT
>TRBV27|-|-|TRBJ2-1
CASSLYQGKPNEQFF
TGTGCCAGCAGTTTGTACCAGGGTAAACCCAATGAGCAGTTCTTC
>TRBV2|-|-|TRBJ2-7
CAIDWSPNEQYF
TGTGCCATCGATTGGAGCCCGAACGAGCAGTACTTC
>TRBV11-3|-|-|TRBJ2-7
CASSLAGSYEQYF
TGTGCCAGCAGCTTAGCGGGGTCCTACGAGCAGTACTTC
>TRBV7-2|-|-|TRBJ2-1
CASSLTQGGYNEQFF
TGTGCCAGCAGCTTAACACAGGGTGGCTACAATGAGCAGTTCTTC
>TRBV7-9|-|-|TRBJ1-1
CASSLVQGDTEAFF
TGTGCCAGCAGCTTAGTGCAGGGTGACACTGAAGCTTTCTTT
>TRBV7-9|-|-|TRBJ1-2
CASSFGSLDYGYTF
TGTGCCAGCAGCTTCGGGAGTCTGGACTATGGCTACACCTTC
>TRBV2|-|TRBD2|TRBJ2-3
CASGGLAGPSTDTQYF
TGTGCCAGCGGCGGACTAGCGGGTCCAAGCACAGATACGCAGTATTTT
>TRBV11-3|-|-|TRBJ2-1
CASSLGSSNEQFF
TGTGCCAGCAGCTTAGGCAGCAGCAATGAGCAGTTCTTC
>TRBV30|-|TRBD1|TRBJ1-5
CAWSRDRNNQPQHF
TGTGCCTGGTCCCGGGACAGGAACAATCAGCCCCAGCATTTT
>TRBV6-1|-|TRBD1|TRBJ2-3
CASMGTGTDTQYF
TGTGCCAGCATGGGGACAGGGACAGATACGCAGTATTTT
>TRBV6-5|-|TRBD2|TRBJ2-5
CATSLAGEETQYF
TGTGCCACCTCTTTAGCGGGGGAAGAGACCCAGTACTTC
>TRBV25-1|-|-|TRBJ2-1
CASSGGASSYNEQFF
TGTGCCAGCAGCGGAGGGGCATCCTCCTACAATGAGCAGTTCTTC
>TRBV18|-|TRBD2|TRBJ2-3
CASSPRGTSGRWASSTDTQYF
TGTGCCAGCTCACCACGAGGGACTAGCGGGAGATGGGCTTCTAGCACAGATACGCAGTATTTT
>TRBV6-1|-|-|TRBJ2-5
CASRLGETQYF
TGTGCCAGCAGACTCGGGGAGACCCAGTACTTC
>TRBV10-2|few|-|TRBJ2-7
CASNRGVEQYF
TGCGCCAGCAATAGAGGGGTCGAGCAGTACTTC
>TRBV7-2|-|TRBD2|TRBJ2-6
CASSSTPILAGAGANVLTF
TGTGCCAGCAGCTCCACCCCCATACTAGCGGGAGCTGGGGCCAACGTCCTGACTTTC
>TRBV7-2|-|-|TRBJ2-7
CASSSAYEQYF
TGTGCCAGCAGCTCAGCCTACGAGCAGTACTTC
>TRBV5-1|-|-|TRBJ1-2
CASAPGVGQNNYGYTF
TGCGCCAGCGCCCCTGGGGTCGGACAGAATAACTATGGCTACACCTTC
>TRBV6-4|-|-|TRBJ2-2
CASSVREYTGELFF
TGTGCCAGCAGTGTGAGGGAATACACCGGGGAGCTGTTTTTT
>TRBV15|once|-|TRBJ1-1
CATSSNPGLTEAFF
TGTGCCACCAGCTCTAACCCAGGACTCACTGAAGCTTTCTTT
>TRBV6-5|once|-|TRBJ1-4
CASSYDMGGSNEKLFF
TGTGCCAGCAGTTATGATATGGGTGGATCTAATGAAAAACTGTTTTTT